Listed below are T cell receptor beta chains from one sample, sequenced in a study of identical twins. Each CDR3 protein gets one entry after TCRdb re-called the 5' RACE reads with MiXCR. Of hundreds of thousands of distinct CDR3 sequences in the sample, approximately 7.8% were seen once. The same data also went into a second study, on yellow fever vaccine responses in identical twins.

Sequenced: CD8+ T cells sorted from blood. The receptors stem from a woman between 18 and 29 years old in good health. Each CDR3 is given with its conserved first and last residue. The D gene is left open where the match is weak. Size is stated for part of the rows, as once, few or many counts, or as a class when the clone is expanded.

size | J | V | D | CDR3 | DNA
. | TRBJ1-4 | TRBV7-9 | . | CASSRLTGGGEKLFF | TGTGCCAGCAGCCGCCTGACAGGCGGAGGGGAAAAACTGTTTTTT
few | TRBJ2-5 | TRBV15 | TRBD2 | CATSETSGGIFQETQYF | TGTGCCACCAGTGAGACTAGCGGGGGGATATTTCAAGAGACCCAGTACTTC
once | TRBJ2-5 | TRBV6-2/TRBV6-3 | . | CASSYNPGETQYF | TGTGCCAGCAGTTACAACCCAGGAGAGACCCAGTACTTC
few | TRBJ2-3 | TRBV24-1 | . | CATRGSDPTQYF | TGTGCCACCAGGGGCAGCGACCCCACGCAGTATTTT
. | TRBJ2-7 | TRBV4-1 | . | CASSTRSGSYEQYF | TGCGCCAGCAGCACGCGGTCAGGCTCCTACGAGCAGTACTTC
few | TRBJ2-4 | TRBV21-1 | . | CASTGKTNPPKNIQYF | TGTGCCAGCACCGGAAAAACCAACCCTCCCAAAAACATTCAGTACTTC
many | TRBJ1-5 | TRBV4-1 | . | CASSQGPGGNQPQHF | TGCGCCAGCAGCCAAGGACCGGGGGGCAATCAGCCCCAGCATTTT
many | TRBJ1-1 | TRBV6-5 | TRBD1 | CASSYFRTGADEAFF | TGTGCCAGCAGTTACTTCCGGACAGGGGCAGATGAAGCTTTCTTT
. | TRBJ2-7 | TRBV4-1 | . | CASSQDPGLTYEQYF | TGCGCCAGCAGCCAAGACCCGGGTCTAACCTACGAGCAGTACTTC
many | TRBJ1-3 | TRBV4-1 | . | CASSPHSSGNTIYF | TGCGCCAGCAGCCCCCATTCGTCTGGAAACACCATATATTTT
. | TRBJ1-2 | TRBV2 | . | CASSEGPNYGYTF | TGTGCCAGCAGTGAGGGGCCTAACTATGGCTACACCTTC
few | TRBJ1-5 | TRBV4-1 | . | CASSQGTMGNQPQHF | TGCGCCAGCAGCCAAGGCACCATGGGCAATCAGCCCCAGCATTTT
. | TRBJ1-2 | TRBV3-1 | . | CASSPRGLGGYTF | TGTGCCAGCAGCCCCAGGGGTTTGGGCGGCTACACCTTC
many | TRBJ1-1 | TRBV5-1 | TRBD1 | CASSYGTGVNTEAFF | TGCGCCAGCAGCTATGGGACAGGGGTGAACACTGAAGCTTTCTTT
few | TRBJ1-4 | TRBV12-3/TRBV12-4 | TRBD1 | CASSLGQGMFF | TGTGCCAGCAGTTTAGGACAGGGGATGTTTTTT
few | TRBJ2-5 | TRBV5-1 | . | CASSPESGWQETQYF | TGCGCCAGCAGCCCGGAATCAGGATGGCAAGAGACCCAGTACTTC
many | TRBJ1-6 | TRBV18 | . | CASSPRFQDYNSPLHF | TGTGCCAGCTCACCCCGTTTCCAGGACTATAATTCACCCCTCCACTTT
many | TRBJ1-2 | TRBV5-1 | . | CASSAKGKNYGYTF | TGCGCCAGCTCCGCGAAAGGGAAAAACTATGGCTACACCTTC
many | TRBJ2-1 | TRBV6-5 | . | CASSYGSEQFF | TGTGCCAGCAGTTATGGGTCTGAGCAGTTCTTC
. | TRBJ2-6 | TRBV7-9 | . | CATLPGPFSGANVLTF | TGTGCCACACTTCCGGGACCGTTCTCTGGGGCCAACGTCCTGACTTTC
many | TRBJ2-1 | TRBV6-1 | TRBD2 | CASSPWTSGDEQFF | TGTGCCAGCAGTCCGTGGACTAGTGGGGATGAGCAGTTCTTC
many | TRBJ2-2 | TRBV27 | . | CASSFITGRSGELFF | TGTGCCAGCAGTTTCATCACAGGGCGTTCCGGGGAGCTGTTTTTT
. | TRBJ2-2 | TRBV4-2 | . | CASSLMGGPGTGELFF | TGTGCCAGCAGCCTCATGGGGGGGCCGGGCACCGGGGAGCTGTTTTTT
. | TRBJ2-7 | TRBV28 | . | CASRPGVGYEQYF | TGTGCCAGCAGACCTGGAGTTGGGTACGAGCAGTACTTC
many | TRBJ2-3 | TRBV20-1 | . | CSARGEYHSTDTQYF | TGCAGTGCTAGAGGGGAGTACCATAGCACAGATACGCAGTATTTT
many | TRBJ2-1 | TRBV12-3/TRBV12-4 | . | CASSPWGGLGEQFF | TGTGCCAGCAGTCCTTGGGGCGGGCTTGGCGAGCAGTTCTTC
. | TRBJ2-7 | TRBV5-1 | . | CASSEDGTPVVAEQYF | TGCGCCAGCAGCGAGGACGGGACCCCGGTCGTCGCCGAGCAGTACTTC
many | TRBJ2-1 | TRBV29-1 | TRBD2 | CSVDGSTSGRLYNEQFF | TGCAGCGTCGACGGATCTACTAGCGGGAGACTCTACAATGAGCAGTTCTTC
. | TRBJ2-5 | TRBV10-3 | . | CATTPDSQETQYF | TGTGCCACCACCCCGGACAGCCAAGAGACCCAGTACTTC
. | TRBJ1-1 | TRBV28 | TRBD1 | CASSPDRGRMDTEAFF | TGTGCCAGCAGTCCGGACAGGGGGCGGATGGACACTGAAGCTTTCTTT
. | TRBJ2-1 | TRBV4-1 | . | CASSQDSLQKGQFF | TGCGCCAGCAGCCAAGATTCCCTCCAGAAGGGGCAGTTCTTC
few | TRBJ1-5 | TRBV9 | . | CASSGGQYSNQPQHF | TGTGCCAGCAGCGGCGGACAGTATAGCAATCAGCCCCAGCATTTT
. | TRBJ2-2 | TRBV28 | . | CASSLELTGELFF | TGTGCCAGCAGTTTGGAATTGACCGGGGAGCTGTTTTTT
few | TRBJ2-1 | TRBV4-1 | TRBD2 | CASSQGTSGDLNEQFF | TGCGCCAGCAGCCAAGGGACTAGCGGCGACCTCAATGAGCAGTTCTTC
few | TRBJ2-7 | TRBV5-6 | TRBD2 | CASSQALAGVFSEQYF | TGTGCCAGCAGTCAGGCGCTAGCGGGAGTCTTCAGCGAGCAGTACTTC
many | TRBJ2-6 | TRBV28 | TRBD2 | CASSLVGSGGESGANVLTF | TGTGCCAGCAGTTTGGTTGGTAGCGGGGGGGAATCCGGGGCCAACGTCCTGACTTTC
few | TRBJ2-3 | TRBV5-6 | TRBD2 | CASSLLAGGPGDTQYF | TGTGCCAGCAGCTTACTAGCGGGGGGGCCAGGGGATACGCAGTATTTT
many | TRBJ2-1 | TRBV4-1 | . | CASSQGPGDEQFF | TGCGCCAGCAGCCAAGGTCCCGGGGATGAGCAGTTCTTC
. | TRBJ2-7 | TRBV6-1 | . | CASSRGPTYEQYF | TGTGCCAGCAGTCGGGGCCCTACTTACGAGCAGTACTTC
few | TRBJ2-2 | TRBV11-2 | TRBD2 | CASSPKREAGELFF | TGTGCCAGCAGCCCAAAGCGGGAGGCCGGGGAGCTGTTTTTT
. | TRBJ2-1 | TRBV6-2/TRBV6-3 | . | CASSYFRASFVISYNEQFF | TGTGCCAGCAGTTACTTCAGGGCTAGTTTTGTAATCTCCTACAATGAGCAGTTCTTC
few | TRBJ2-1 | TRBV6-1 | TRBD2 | CASSEVLAGGFNEQFF | TGTGCCAGCAGTGAAGTCTTAGCGGGAGGGTTCAATGAGCAGTTCTTC
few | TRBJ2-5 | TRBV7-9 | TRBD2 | CASGQAGATETQYF | TGTGCCAGCGGTCAAGCGGGAGCGACTGAGACCCAGTACTTC
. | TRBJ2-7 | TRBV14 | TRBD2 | CASSQELGLAGDEQYF | TGTGCCAGCAGCCAAGAATTGGGACTAGCGGGAGACGAGCAGTACTTC
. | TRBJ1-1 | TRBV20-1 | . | CSAKPTDTDEAFF | TGCAGTGCCAAACCGACAGACACCGATGAAGCTTTCTTT
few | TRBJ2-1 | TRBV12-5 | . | CASGSGGPNNEQFF | TGTGCTAGTGGTTCTGGAGGACCAAACAATGAGCAGTTCTTC
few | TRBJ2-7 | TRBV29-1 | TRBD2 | CSVSTSGTVLSYEQYF | TGCAGCGTCAGTACTAGCGGGACGGTTCTCTCCTACGAGCAGTACTTC
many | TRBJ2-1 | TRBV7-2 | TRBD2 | CASTKISLAGGDEQFF | TGTGCCAGCACCAAAATCAGCCTAGCGGGAGGAGATGAGCAGTTCTTC
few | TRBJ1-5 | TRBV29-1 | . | CIPAVGQPQHF | TGCATCCCTGCGGTGGGTCAGCCCCAGCATTTT
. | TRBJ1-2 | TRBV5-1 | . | CASSLVGFFGYTF | TGCGCCAGCAGCTTGGTGGGATTTTTCGGCTACACCTTC
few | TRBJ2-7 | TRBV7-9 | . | CASSHEGRQYF | TGTGCCAGCAGCCATGAGGGTAGGCAGTACTTC
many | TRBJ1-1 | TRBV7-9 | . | CASSLYAESGTEAFF | TGTGCCAGCAGCTTATATGCGGAATCGGGCACTGAAGCTTTCTTT
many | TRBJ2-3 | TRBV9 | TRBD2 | CASSAPGGFSGISADTQYF | TGTGCCAGCAGCGCCCCTGGGGGGTTTAGCGGGATATCCGCAGATACGCAGTATTTT
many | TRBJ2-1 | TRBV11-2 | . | CASSRGAAVDEQFF | TGTGCCAGCAGCCGCGGGGCGGCGGTCGATGAGCAGTTCTTC
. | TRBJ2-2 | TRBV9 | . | CASSPEWGNTGELFF | TGTGCCAGCAGCCCCGAGTGGGGAAACACCGGGGAGCTGTTTTTT
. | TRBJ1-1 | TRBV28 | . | CASSSTGTANTEAFF | TGTGCCAGCTCCTCGACCGGGACCGCTAACACTGAAGCTTTCTTT